This T cell receptor (beta chain) originates from a study of control samples from healthy donors and cancer patients. This clone was seen a few times. Clones were read by immunoSEQ multiplex PCR, and TCRdb kept only the in-frame ones, dropping some. The sample lists about 130,000 clones; around 92% were seen once. Germline CDR1 and CDR2: MGHRA and YSYEKL. J lost 7 bases, V lost 4 bases, and 18 bases had no gene match. The CDR3 runs to 18 residues. The clonotype was recovered from a man aged 80 or over with head and neck cancer. V gene TRBV4-1 combines with J gene TRBJ2-3; 9 bases are a match to TRBD2. Specimen: PBMCs. The CDR3 reads CASSPPLAGGPARHTQYF. The CDR3 DNA reads TGCGCCAGCAGCCCACCGCTGGCGGGAGGGCCCGCACGTCATACGCAGTATTTT.